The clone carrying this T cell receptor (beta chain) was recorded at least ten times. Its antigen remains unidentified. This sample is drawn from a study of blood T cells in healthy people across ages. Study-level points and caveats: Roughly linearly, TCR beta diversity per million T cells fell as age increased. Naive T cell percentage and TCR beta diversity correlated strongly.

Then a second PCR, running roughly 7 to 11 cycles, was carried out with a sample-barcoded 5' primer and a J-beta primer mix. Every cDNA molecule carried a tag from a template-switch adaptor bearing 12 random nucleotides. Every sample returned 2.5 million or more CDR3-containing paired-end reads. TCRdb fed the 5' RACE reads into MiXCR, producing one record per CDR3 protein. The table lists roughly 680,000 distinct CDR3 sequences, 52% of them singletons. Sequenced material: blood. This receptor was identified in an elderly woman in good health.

CDR3 loop: CASSQDLTSGNNEQYF. The CDR3 DNA follows: TGTGCCAGCAGCCAAGATTTGACTAGCGGGAACAACGAGCAGTACTTC. The rearrangement links TRBV4-2 to TRBJ2-7; 11 nucleotides match TRBD2. The CDR3 totals 16 residues. J lost 5 bases, V lost 0 bases, and 6 bases had no gene match. Germline loops: CDR1 LGHNA, CDR2 YNFKEQ.